This T cell receptor beta chain comes out of a study of shared clonotypes between healthy human individuals. Study-wide results and limits: Unshared clonotypes carried lower generation probabilities than those common to all four donors. For naive CD4 cells, 4% to 5% of clonotypes were shared across a handful of donors. There were few donors, and this limited the genetic and exposure-history diversity represented.

Sequencing was at deep level. TCRdb's copy holds only in-frame clones and misses some; the assay was immunoSEQ multiplex PCR. Of about 2.2 million clones in the sample, over 85% were seen once. Germline values: CDR1 SQVTM, CDR2 ANQGSEA. Trimming cost V 6 bases and J 6 bases, with 8 bases left between them. The CDR3 covers 11 residues. As concerns this clone: What it binds is unknown.

The naive CD8 population came from CD45RO-negative cells selected for CCR7, without terminally differentiated effector memory CD45RA+ cells. The specimen was naive CD8+ T cells from PBMCs. This sequence joins TRBV29-1 and TRBJ2-2; D unresolved. This receptor was obtained from a young man in good health. Some clones in this sample may be carry-over from other donors' samples. The CDR3 loop reads CSVREAGELFF. The CDR3 nucleotides are TGCAGCGTCCGAGAGGCCGGGGAGCTGTTTTTT.